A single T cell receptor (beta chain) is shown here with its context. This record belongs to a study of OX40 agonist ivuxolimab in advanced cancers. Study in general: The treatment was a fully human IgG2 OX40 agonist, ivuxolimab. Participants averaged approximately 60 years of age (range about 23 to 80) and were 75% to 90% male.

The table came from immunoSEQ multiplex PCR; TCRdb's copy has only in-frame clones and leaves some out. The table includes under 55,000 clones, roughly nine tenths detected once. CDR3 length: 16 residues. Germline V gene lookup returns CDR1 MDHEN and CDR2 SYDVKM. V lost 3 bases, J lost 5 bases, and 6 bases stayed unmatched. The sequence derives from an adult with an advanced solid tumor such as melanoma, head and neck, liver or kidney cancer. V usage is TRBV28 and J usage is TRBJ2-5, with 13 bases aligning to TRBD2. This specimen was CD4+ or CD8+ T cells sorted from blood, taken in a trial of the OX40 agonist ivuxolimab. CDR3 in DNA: TGTGCCAGCAGTTTGGGACTAGCGGGGTCCTCCGAGACCCAGTACTTC. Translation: CASSLGLAGSSETQYF.